Listed here are 17 T cell receptor beta chains from one sample, sequenced in a study of control samples from healthy donors and cancer patients. Clones were sequenced by immunoSEQ multiplex PCR, and TCRdb holds only the in-frame ones, with some missing. Among around 53,000 clones listed, about nine tenths were seen once. Sequencing used PBMCs. The source of these receptors is a man aged 55 to 69 with head and neck cancer.

The chain employs TRBV28 and TRBJ1-3; tentative D call: TRBD1 (5 bases). This CDR3 spans 10 amino acids. Looked up from germline, CDR1 is MDHEN and CDR2 is SYDVKM. The V end was cut by 8 bases, the J end by 10 bases, with 9 bases between. The CDR3 here is CASGGGTIYF. Written as DNA, the CDR3 is TGTGCCAGCGGGGGGGGGACCATATATTTT.

The chain links TRBV19 to TRBJ2-7; D may be TRBD1 (6 bases). The germline V gene encodes CDR1 LNHDA and CDR2 SQIVND (reference sequence). Trimming took 4 bases from V and 5 from J, leaving 21 bases between them. The CDR3 runs to 16 residues. The CDR3 DNA sequence: TGTGCCAGTAGTACCCGCCGGGACAACCCCGGGGACGAGCAGTACTTC. It encodes CASSTRRDNPGDEQYF.

V is TRBV9 and J is TRBJ1-3; D possibly corresponds to TRBD1 (5 bases). There are 13 residues in the CDR3. V lost 3 bases, J lost 7 bases, and 11 bases lay in between. Germline values: CDR1 SGDLS, CDR2 YYNGEE. DNA of the CDR3: TGTGCCAGCAGCGAAGACAGCTCGAACACCATATATTTT. It yields the protein CASSEDSSNTIYF.

The J gene is TRBJ1-5, the V gene TRBV28; D gene uncertain. The germline gives CDR1 MDHEN, CDR2 SYDVKM. Between the trimmed V and J ends, which lost 5 bases and 6 bases, there was a span of 17 bases. This CDR3 has 15 amino acids. The CDR3 region has the DNA TGTGCCAGCAGTGGGCGGGTAGGCCCTGGTCAGCCCCAGCATTTT. This sequence encodes CASSGRVGPGQPQHF.

The chain's CDR3 is CASSTRAGGPGETQYF. DNA of the CDR3: TGTGCCAGCAGCACACGAGCGGGGGGGCCTGGAGAGACCCAGTACTTC. The chain uses TRBV5-4 and TRBJ2-5; 10 bases align to TRBD2. J lost 4 bases, V lost 4 bases, and 10 bases had no gene match. Per germline, CDR1 SGHNT and CDR2 YYREEE (reference sequence). The CDR3 sequence is 16 residues long.

The J gene is TRBJ2-7, the V gene TRBV7-9, with 9 bases fitting TRBD1. The germline gives CDR1 SEHNR, CDR2 FQNEAQ (reference sequence). After removal of 5 bases from V and 5 bases from J, the junction contained 7 bases not matched to a gene. This CDR3 has 14 amino acids. This CDR3 reads CASSGEGTGNEQYF. CDR3 coding DNA: TGTGCCAGCAGCGGGGAGGGGACAGGGAACGAGCAGTACTTC.

V and J are TRBV4-1 and TRBJ2-5, with 7 bases that match TRBD1. Germline-derived CDR1 and CDR2 are MGHRA and YSYEKL. The J segment lost 4 bases and the V segment lost 4 bases, leaving 6 bases of the junction unmatched. There are 14 residues in the CDR3. The CDR3 region is CASSPGTAPETQYF. Here the CDR3 DNA reads TGCGCCAGCAGCCCGGGGACAGCGCCAGAGACCCAGTACTTC.

The genes are TRBV5-4 and TRBJ2-2; D possibly matches TRBD1 or TRBD2 (5 bases each). CDR3 length: 16 amino acids. Germline V gene lookup returns CDR1 SGHNT and CDR2 YYREEE (reference sequence). V gave up 4 bases and J gave up 5 bases, with 18 bases separating them. The CDR3 here is CASSAGGYRRTGELFF. CDR3 sequence (DNA): TGTGCCAGCAGCGCTGGGGGTTATCGAAGGACCGGGGAGCTGTTTTTT.

V is TRBV5-1 and J is TRBJ2-1, with TRBD1 identical over 7 bases. The CDR3 sequence is 15 residues long. Germline V CDR1 and CDR2: SGHRS, YFSETQ. The J segment lost 6 bases and the V segment lost 2 bases, leaving 8 bases of the junction unmatched. CDR3 nucleotide sequence: TGCGCCAGCAGCTTAGGACAGGAGTCTGGCAATGAGCAGTTCTTC. This translates into CASSLGQESGNEQFF.

In nucleotides, the CDR3 is TGTGCAAGTCGCTGTCGGGGAGAGCGGGAAAACAACAATGAGCAGTTCTTC. It translates to CASRCRGERENNNEQFF. The chain carries TRBV12-2 and TRBJ2-1; TRBD2 is the table's D call and was not checked against the DNA. TRBV12-2 represents a pseudogene. CDR3 length equals 17 residues.

V gene TRBV4-3 combines with J gene TRBJ2-5; D possibly corresponds to TRBD2 (5 bases). The CDR3 sequence is 14 residues long. V dropped 0 bases and J dropped 5 bases, with 10 bases sitting between them. Germline CDR1 is LGHNA and CDR2 is YSLEER. The CDR3 is CASSQDTSRETQYF. As DNA, the CDR3 is TGCGCCAGCAGCCAAGATACTAGTCGGGAGACCCAGTACTTC.

The V gene is TRBV5-4, the J gene TRBJ2-3; D not resolved. The CDR3 sequence is 16 residues long. CDR1 and CDR2 (germline): SGHNT, YYREEE (reference sequence). Trimming took 0 bases from V and 0 from J, leaving 11 bases between them. The CDR3 DNA follows: TGTGCCAGCAGCTTGGACGGCGGACGAAGCACAGATACGCAGTATTTT. Translating gives CASSLDGGRSTDTQYF.

The rearrangement joins TRBV6-1 to TRBJ1-1; 12 bases match TRBD1. Unmatched junction bases numbered 11, after V lost 4 bases and J lost 5 bases. Per the germline V gene, CDR1 is MNHNS and CDR2 is SASEGT. CDR3 length: 17 amino acids. The DNA of the CDR3 is TGTGCCAGCAGTGTCGCTGGGGACAGGGGGCCGAAAACTGAAGCTTTCTTT. It yields the protein CASSVAGDRGPKTEAFF.

The chain carries TRBV3-1 (or the pseudogene TRBV3-2) and TRBJ2-5; D might be TRBD1 (6 bases). Trimming pared 4 bases from V and 1 base from J, leaving 10 bases between. Germline CDR1 is LGHDT and CDR2 is YNNKEL (reference sequence). This CDR3 comprises 14 residues. The CDR3 is CASSPTGIQETQYF. CDR3 DNA: TGTGCCAGCAGCCCGACAGGCATCCAAGAGACCCAGTACTTC.

V gene TRBV27 combines with J gene TRBJ2-1; 10 bases fit TRBD1. Germline assignment: CDR1 MNHEY and CDR2 SMNVEV (reference sequence). This CDR3 has 17 residues. The ends lost 7 bases at V and 3 bases at J; junction bases unmatched: 12. CDR3 nucleotide sequence: TGTGCCAGCACCGGTACGGGACAGGGGCGAAACTACAATGAGCAGTTCTTC. It is translated as CASTGTGQGRNYNEQFF.

This clone was seen a single time. This chain links TRBV21-1 with TRBJ2-7; no DNA check was done on the table's D call, TRBD2. TRBV21-1 has pseudogene status. There are 13 residues in the CDR3. DNA of the CDR3: TGTGCCAGCAGCAGCGGGAGCTCCTACGAGCAGTACTTC. It encodes CASSSGSSYEQYF.

This sequence joins TRBV5-4 and TRBJ2-5, with 8 nucleotides matching TRBD1. CDR3 length: 16 amino acids. The trim removed 0 bases at V and 0 bases at J, leaving 4 bases unmatched. Germline V gene data show CDR1 as SGHNT and CDR2 as YYREEE (reference sequence). DNA of the CDR3: TGTGCCAGCAGCTTGGGTACAGGGGGGTACCAAGAGACCCAGTACTTC. Its protein product is CASSLGTGGYQETQYF.